The 25 T cell receptor beta chains below were found in one sample sequenced in a study of identical twins. MiXCR, applied by TCRdb to the 5' RACE reads, yields one record per CDR3 protein. The repertoire has 650,000 to 800,000 distinct CDR3 sequences, 8.6% of them found once; the top ten carry 0.8% to 1%. The sample was also reused in another study, on yellow fever vaccine responses in identical twins.

Sequencing input: PBMCs. The receptor source for this set is a young woman in good health.

V usage is TRBV27 and J usage is TRBJ2-5; tentatively, D is TRBD2 (5 bases). The CDR3 loop spans 14 amino acids. Germline CDR1 reads MNHEY; CDR2 reads SMNVEV (reference sequence). Trimming took 5 bases from V and 5 from J, leaving 15 bases between them. CDR3 bases: TGTGCCAGCAGTCCCCTCGCTAGCTTGGAGACCCAGTACTTC. Translating gives CASSPLASLETQYF.

V usage is TRBV27 and J usage is TRBJ1-1; D unclear. The CDR3 totals 15 residues. Per the germline V gene, CDR1 is MNHEY and CDR2 is SMNVEV (reference sequence). The V gene lost 0 bases and the J gene lost 3 bases, with 11 bases spanning the gap. DNA of the CDR3: TGTGCCAGCAGTTTATCCCCCGGCCGCTACACTGAAGCTTTCTTT. Protein: CASSLSPGRYTEAFF.

The sample holds many counts of this clonotype. V usage is TRBV20-1 and J usage is TRBJ2-7; D call uncertain. Trimming cost V 7 bases and J 4 bases, with 20 bases left between them. This CDR3 has 14 residues. Germline V CDR1 and CDR2: DFQATT, SNEGSKA (reference sequence). CDR3 nucleotides: TGCAGTGGGACCCCAACTAAGCGCGAGTACGAGCAGTACTTC. It translates to CSGTPTKREYEQYF.

This clonotype has at least ten counts. This chain links TRBV27 with TRBJ2-3; D might be TRBD1 or TRBD2, each matching 5 bases. The germline V and J ends were trimmed by 2 bases and 6 bases, with 12 bases remaining between them. The germline CDR1 and CDR2 sequences are MNHEY and SMNVEV (reference sequence). The CDR3 is 14 residues long. CDR3 nucleotide sequence: TGTGCCAGCAGTTTAGGCCTTGGGGGTGATACGCAGTATTTT. Translation gives CASSLGLGGDTQYF.

This clonotype was observed many times. This chain links TRBV5-1 with TRBJ1-1, with D perhaps matching TRBD1 (6 bases). The CDR3 runs to 15 residues. V was pared by 5 bases and J by 3 bases, with 17 bases between. Germline loops: CDR1 SGHRS, CDR2 YFSETQ. The CDR3 sequence is CASSSHGGRDTEAFF. As DNA, the CDR3 is TGCGCCAGCAGTTCCCATGGGGGGCGCGACACTGAAGCTTTCTTT.

The sample holds a few counts of this clonotype. The J gene is TRBJ2-5, the V gene TRBV12-3 or TRBV12-4, with a possible D match to TRBD2 (5 bases). Trimming removed 5 bases at V and 3 bases at J, with 13 bases between. The CDR3 length is 14 residues. This CDR3 reads CASSPISGKETQYF. CDR3 in DNA: TGTGCCAGCAGTCCAATCAGCGGAAAAGAGACCCAGTACTTC.

This clonotype was picked up a small number of times. The genes are TRBV24-1 and TRBJ2-2; D is undetermined. The V end lost 8 bases, the J end lost 1 base, and 16 bases lay between the germline ends. CDR1 and CDR2 (germline): KGHDR, SFDVKD. The CDR3 loop spans 16 amino acids. In DNA form, the CDR3 reads TGTGCCACCAATTTACCGGTCAGCAAGAACACCGGGGAGCTGTTTTTT. Its translation is CATNLPVSKNTGELFF.

The gene calls are TRBV6-1 and TRBJ1-1, with 9 bases lining up with TRBD1. Per germline, CDR1 MNHNS and CDR2 SASEGT. The trim removed 8 bases at V and 4 bases at J, leaving 11 bases unmatched. CDR3 length equals 15 residues. CDR3 in amino acids: CASGAGTGLVTEAFF. The CDR3 region has the DNA TGTGCCAGCGGTGCCGGGACAGGGTTGGTCACTGAAGCTTTCTTT.

This clonotype has just a few counts. The V gene is TRBV20-1, the J gene TRBJ2-7; a possible D gene is TRBD2 (6 bases). Per germline, CDR1 DFQATT and CDR2 SNEGSKA (reference sequence). The germline V and J ends were trimmed by 6 bases and 5 bases, with 17 bases remaining between them. CDR3 length: 13 amino acids. CDR3: CSASISGVHEQYF. The CDR3 coding sequence is TGCAGTGCCTCCATATCGGGGGTCCACGAGCAGTACTTC.

This clonotype showed up just a few times. The chain couples TRBV27 to TRBJ2-1; D ambiguous. V lost 6 bases, J lost 0 bases, and 12 bases lay in between. Germline V gene lookup returns CDR1 MNHEY and CDR2 SMNVEV (reference sequence). This CDR3 has 15 amino acids. The CDR3 spells CASRFVGGSYNEQFF. The CDR3 DNA reads TGTGCCAGCAGATTCGTGGGTGGCTCCTACAATGAGCAGTTCTTC.

Turning to this clonotype: The limits of the CDR3 on the DNA are not certain, so only TCRdb's listed CDR3 is given. V and J are TRBV12-3 or TRBV12-4 and TRBJ2-1; TRBD1 reflects the table's D call only, with no check against the DNA. The CDR3 adds up to 18 amino acids, both ends counted. CDR3 sequence: CASSSSGLGGRAYNEQFF.

This chain uses TRBV7-2 with TRBJ1-6; D is perhaps TRBD1 (6 bases). Trimming shortened V by 1 base and J by 6 bases, and 16 bases separated the two germline ends. Germline-derived CDR1 and CDR2 are SGHTA and FQGNSA. The CDR3 has 17 residues. The CDR3 region is CASSLGRGGSPNSPLHF. The CDR3 coding sequence is TGTGCCAGCAGCTTAGGCCGTGGGGGCAGCCCTAATTCACCCCTCCACTTT.

This clonotype was seen many times. Here the CDR3 DNA reads TGCGCCAGCAGCTTGGACGGGGGACACTCCTACGAGCAGTACTTC. It codes for CASSLDGGHSYEQYF. The rearrangement links TRBV5-1 to TRBJ2-7, with D perhaps TRBD1 or TRBD2 (6 bases each). CDR1 and CDR2 from the germline V gene are SGHRS and YFSETQ. Deletions cut 0 bases from V and 0 bases from J, with 10 bases between. The CDR3 consists of 15 residues.

This clonotype was detected only a few times. This chain uses TRBV12-3 or TRBV12-4 with TRBJ2-1, with 7 nucleotides matching TRBD2. Unmatched junction bases numbered 16, after V lost 4 bases and J lost 4 bases. The CDR3 sequence is 18 residues long. Here the CDR3 reads CASSYEGGPSNIYNEQFF. The CDR3 nucleotides read TGTGCCAGCAGTTACGAGGGAGGGCCGTCTAACATATACAATGAGCAGTTCTTC.

This clonotype was detected ten times or more. The chain uses TRBV29-1 and TRBJ1-1; D is ambiguous. Germline assignment: CDR1 SQVTM and CDR2 ANQGSEA. The ends were cut back, 7 bases at V and 0 bases at J, with 12 bases in the middle. The CDR3 length is 13 residues. DNA for the CDR3: TGCAGCGCGGGAGGCCTTATGAACACTGAAGCTTTCTTT. It encodes CSAGGLMNTEAFF.

This clonotype was recorded a few times. The chain recombines TRBV29-1 with TRBJ1-2, with 7 bases matching TRBD1. Germline V gene data show CDR1 as SQVTM and CDR2 as ANQGSEA. Trimming removed 3 bases from V and 5 bases from J; junction bases left unmatched: 6. This CDR3 spans 13 amino acids. CDR3 DNA: TGCAGCGTTGATGAAACAGGGGAATATGGCTACACCTTC. It specifies CSVDETGEYGYTF.

This clonotype has at least ten counts. The CDR3 DNA reads TGTGCCAGCAGTCTAATTCTCAGCGGGGAGACCCAGTACTTC. This translates into CASSLILSGETQYF. The chain recombines TRBV12-3 or TRBV12-4 with TRBJ2-5; D might be TRBD2 (6 bases). The CDR3 runs 14 residues. The V gene lost 5 bases and the J gene lost 5 bases, with 15 bases spanning the gap.

This clonotype was seen many times. This chain joins TRBV4-1 and TRBJ2-7; 11 bases are a match to TRBD2. Unmatched junction bases numbered 9, after V lost 6 bases and J lost 5 bases. The CDR3 sequence is 15 residues long. Germline V gene sequence: CDR1 MGHRA, CDR2 YSYEKL. The CDR3 DNA sequence: TGCGCCAGCAGGCCCGCTAGCGGGAGGTTGGACGAGCAGTACTTC. Its protein is CASRPASGRLDEQYF.

With regard to this clonotype: The germline gene is not matched at one end of the junction; a read error may be the cause. V and J are TRBV12-3 or TRBV12-4 and TRBJ2-7; D not certain. This CDR3 is built from 16 residues. The CDR3 spells CASSLGPDRARDEQYF. The CDR3 coding sequence is TGTGCCAGCAGCTTAGGCCCTGATAGGGCTAGGGACGAGCAGTACTTC.

This chain uses TRBV9 with TRBJ2-1, with D perhaps matching TRBD2 (6 bases). Trimming shortened V by 0 bases and J by 7 bases, and 20 bases separated the two germline ends. This CDR3 comprises 17 residues. Germline lookup yields CDR1 SGDLS and CDR2 YYNGEE. The CDR3 DNA is TGTGCCAGCAGCGTAGGCCCTCTAGCGCGGAACGGGAATGAGCAGTTCTTC. Translation: CASSVGPLARNGNEQFF.

This clonotype appeared many times. The rearrangement links TRBV6-1 to TRBJ1-5; D remains unclear. Germline values: CDR1 MNHNS, CDR2 SASEGT. V gave up 6 bases and J gave up 6 bases, with 12 bases separating them. The length of the CDR3 is 13 residues. Here the CDR3 DNA reads TGTGCCAGCAGCGAGACTAGCTTTCAGCCCCAGCATTTT. Its translation: CASSETSFQPQHF.

This chain links TRBV7-9 with TRBJ2-1; 11 bases map to TRBD2. V was clipped by 8 bases and J by 3 bases; unmatched bases: 12. The germline gives CDR1 SEHNR, CDR2 FQNEAQ (reference sequence). This CDR3 spans 17 amino acids. CDR3 amino acids: CASLRDRTSGSYNEQFF. The CDR3 bases are TGTGCCAGCCTGCGGGACAGAACTAGCGGGAGCTACAATGAGCAGTTCTTC.

The sample holds a few counts of this clonotype. The V call is TRBV12-5, the J call TRBJ1-1; D perhaps matches TRBD1 (5 bases). With 5 bases removed from V and 9 bases from J, the gap between germline ends came to 16 bases. Germline CDR1 and CDR2: LGHNT and FRNRAP. The CDR3 is made up of 13 amino acids. The CDR3 DNA reads as TGTGCTAGTGGTATAGGCCGAGGGGAAAAAGCTTTCTTT. This translates into CASGIGRGEKAFF.

This rearrangement joins TRBV28 to TRBJ2-3; D may match TRBD1 or TRBD2 (5 bases each). The CDR3 loop spans 16 amino acids. V was shortened by 3 bases and J by 0 bases, with 13 bases between the two germline ends. Germline CDR1 is MDHEN and CDR2 is SYDVKM. CDR3 sequence reads: CASSFPGTESTDTQYF. In nucleotides, the CDR3 is TGTGCCAGCAGTTTCCCCGGGACGGAGAGCACAGATACGCAGTATTTT.

The chain uses TRBV6-1 and TRBJ2-2; a weak D match, TRBD2 (6 bases). The CDR3 is 16 amino acids. CDR1 is MNHNS, CDR2 SASEGT, per germline. V lost 8 bases, J lost 4 bases, and 20 bases lay in between. The CDR3 reads CASFGGKGTGTGELFF. CDR3 bases: TGTGCCAGCTTTGGAGGGAAAGGAACAGGCACCGGGGAGCTGTTTTTT.